Here is one TCR beta chain with its context. Its antigen remains unidentified. Within one base of it there is no much larger clone, and no base qualities were kept. The record originates from a study of cytomegalovirus exposure and HLA in healthy donors (dated by TCRdb to between 2016 and 2019). Looking at the study overall: The 650 to 750 repertoires of the first cohort and the approximately 110 validation repertoires were produced on the same platform, according to a later analysis. The study aimed to test whether cataloging public T cell receptors could reveal signatures of past pathogen exposure. Besides the first cohort of hundreds of subjects, a separate validation cohort made up of 120 different subjects was used. To predict cytomegalovirus infection status, the study brought together high-throughput TCR immunosequencing, statistical association of individual TCRs with disease status, and machine learning.

Via the germline V gene, CDR1 is SGDLS and CDR2 YYNGEE. Taken from cysteine to phenylalanine, the CDR3 has 16 residues. Just CDR3 DNA is preserved here, 48 bases in frame from base 1. Here V drops 2 bases and J drops 2 bases, and the junction holds 6 bases not matched to any gene. The receptor library was made with the immunoSEQ multiplex PCR assay. The paper's processing steps were these. A statistical classification framework was built to diagnose cytomegalovirus status from the catalog of TCR beta chain sequences. TCRdb mirrors the immuneACCESS table, restricted to in-frame sequences. Some clones are absent from its copies; in checked studies, under half trace to an unresolved V gene, and the reason for the others is unknown. That table furnishes V, J and clone size, whereas the DNA furnished D and trimming. The sample table holds some 150,000 clones, of which around 93% were seen once. Together, the top ten hold 1.5% to 2% of the sample.

The donors were included in the validation cohort of some 110 subjects, a group kept apart from the roughly 700-subject first cohort. Findings and caveats that apply to the study as a whole: A later analysis lacked HLA typing for the validation cohort, so it scored co-occurrence in that cohort across all 110 or so repertoires. In the study, 164 TCR beta chains were listed as associated with cytomegalovirus. While some public TCRs were present in many individuals, most TCR sequences turned up only very rarely across donors. In a later analysis, TCRs clustered in the first cohort were found to also tend to co-occur in the 120 or so validation repertoires, with 94% of cluster scores above 0. The authors suggested that the approach could potentially be extended to other disease states and immunological phenotypes. The classifier was reported to diagnose cytomegalovirus status with high specificity and sensitivity in both the original and validation cohorts. In vitro tests confirmed that a few of the cytomegalovirus-associated TCR beta chains recognize cytomegalovirus antigens.

The TCR originated in a man between 18 and 29 years old in good health and CMV-seropositive. The sequence joins TRBV9 to TRBJ2-7, and 11 bases in between align with TRBD2. The sequencing input was PBMCs. The nucleotide sequence is given as TGTGCCAGCAGCGTCGGACTAGCGGGCAAAACCTACGAGCAGTACTTC. The resulting protein is CASSVGLAGKTYEQYF.